Below, 6 T cell receptor beta chains from the same sample are listed, as sequenced in a study of T cells in Graves' hyperthyroidism and ophthalmopathy. The CDR3 regions of TCR beta were amplified from RNA transcripts. The primer set for the first-round RT-PCR of the TCR CDR3 was HTBI. In TCRdb, the multiplex PCR reads were re-called with MiXCR into one record per CDR3 protein. The sample holds 300,000 or so distinct CDR3 sequences, about a sixth seen once. The sequencing input was blood. The receptor source for this set is a woman aged 55-70 years with Graves' ophthalmopathy.

The gene calls are TRBV7-2 and TRBJ2-1, with D perhaps TRBD2 (6 bases). Germline V lookup: CDR1 SGHTA, CDR2 FQGNSA. The CDR3 is 16 residues long. The V end lost 6 bases, the J end lost 7 bases, and 22 bases lay between the germline ends. The CDR3 loop reads CASRPRRGRVGNEQFF. CDR3 sequence (DNA): TGTGCCAGCAGGCCTCGGAGGGGCAGGGTGGGGAATGAGCAGTTCTTC.

This chain connects TRBV29-1 to TRBJ2-7; D is undetermined. V gave up 4 bases and J gave up 5 bases, with 15 bases separating them. Germline V gives CDR1 SQVTM, CDR2 ANQGSEA. This CDR3 is 13 amino acids long. The CDR3 loop is CSVVKQPNDEQYF. CDR3 sequence (DNA): TGCAGCGTTGTCAAACAGCCCAACGACGAGCAGTACTTC.

The chain combines TRBV30 with TRBJ2-1; TRBD2 matches 9 bases. The germline V gene encodes CDR1 GTSNPN and CDR2 SVGIG (reference sequence). This CDR3 comprises 13 residues. With 3 bases clipped from V and 6 bases from J, the junction kept 3 bases outside the gene matches. The CDR3 is CAWRNSGGNEQFF. The CDR3, as DNA: TGTGCCTGGAGAAATAGCGGGGGCAATGAGCAGTTCTTC.

This clonotype was found a few times. CDR3 loop: CASSLLLRAQTDTQYF. CDR3 nucleotide sequence: TGCGCCAGCAGCCTCCTTCTCCGGGCGCAAACAGATACGCAGTATTTT. The genes are TRBV4-3 and TRBJ2-3; D is unclear. CDR1 is LGHNA and CDR2 is YSLEER in the germline V gene. This CDR3 is 16 amino acids long. The ends were cut back, 4 bases at V and 3 bases at J, with 17 bases in the middle.

The chain recombines TRBV20-1 with TRBJ2-7, with D perhaps given as TRBD1 or TRBD2 (5 bases each). The germline gives CDR1 DFQATT, CDR2 SNEGSKA (reference sequence). V lost 4 bases and J 0 bases, leaving 10 bases between the germline ends. The CDR3 runs 13 residues. The DNA of the CDR3 is TGCAGTGCTACAACCGGGACCTCCTACGAGCAGTACTTC. The encoded protein is CSATTGTSYEQYF.

This chain uses TRBV20-1 with TRBJ1-1; 8 bases agree with TRBD1. The CDR3 loop spans 13 amino acids. Germline V gene sequence: CDR1 DFQATT, CDR2 SNEGSKA (reference sequence). After removal of 6 bases from V and 7 bases from J, the junction contained 10 bases not matched to a gene. This CDR3 reads CSAKGQERNEAFF. The CDR3, as DNA: TGCAGTGCAAAGGGACAGGAGCGCAATGAAGCTTTCTTT.